This is a list of T cell receptor beta chains from one sample in a study of Graves' ophthalmopathy and Graves' hyperthyroidism. TCRdb itself ran the multiplex PCR reads through MiXCR, one entry per CDR3 protein. The table lists about 400,000 distinct CDR3 sequences, around 19% of them singletons. Sequencing used peripheral blood. These receptors all stem from a woman aged 18-29 years with Graves' ophthalmopathy. Both conserved end residues are part of each CDR3. Each record gives: D gene, J gene, V gene, clone size, CDR3 DNA, CDR3 protein. A D gene is named only where the DNA matches it firmly. Size is stated for part of the rows, as once, few or many counts, or as a class when the clone is expanded.

>TRBD2|TRBJ2-7|TRBV6-1|NA
TGTGCCAGCAAGGGGACTAGCGGCTACGAGCAGTACTTC
CASKGTSGYEQYF
>TRBD2|TRBJ2-1|TRBV7-3|few
TGTGCCAGCAGCTTATTAGGCGGAACGGGAGGGCCTTCCTACAATGAGCAGTTCTTC
CASSLLGGTGGPSYNEQFF
>NA|TRBJ1-1|TRBV28|NA
TGTGCCAGCGAATCGATTCGGATAGCTTTCTTT
CASESIRIAFF
>NA|TRBJ1-2|TRBV4-3|many
TGCGCCAGCAGCCAAGGCCTTCGGGGGACGGATGGCTACACCTTC
CASSQGLRGTDGYTF
>NA|TRBJ1-2|TRBV6-2/TRBV6-3|few
TGTGCCAGCAGTACGCGAAAGGACTATGGCTACACCTTC
CASSTRKDYGYTF
>TRBD2|TRBJ2-2|TRBV7-3|many
TGTGCCAGCAGCTCGGGGGGATCCGGGGAGCTGTTTTTT
CASSSGGSGELFF
>NA|TRBJ2-7|TRBV6-2/TRBV6-3|NA
TGTGCCAGCAGTTACTGGGCAGTCTACGAGCAGTACTTC
CASSYWAVYEQYF
>NA|TRBJ1-3|TRBV28|NA
TGTGCCAGCAGTCGATCAGGGACTGGAAACACCATATATTTT
CASSRSGTGNTIYF
>NA|TRBJ2-2|TRBV20-1|NA
TGCAGTGCTAGATCCCCCCCCCCTGGGGATTCCGGGGAGCTGTTTTTT
CSARSPPPGDSGELFF
>NA|TRBJ2-2|TRBV11-2|NA
TGTGCCAGCACCTTGCTCGGCCTGGTGGCCGGGGAGCTGTTTTTT
CASTLLGLVAGELFF
>TRBD2|TRBJ2-7|TRBV2|many
TGTGCCAGCAGTTCCTCGGGACTAGCGGAGATCTACGAGCAGTACTTC
CASSSSGLAEIYEQYF
>NA|TRBJ2-7|TRBV6-2/TRBV6-3|many
TGTGCCAGCATCCCCAGGGCCTCCTTCTACGAGCAGTACTTC
CASIPRASFYEQYF
>NA|TRBJ1-6|TRBV6-1|NA
TGTGCCAGCAGCCGGGACGAAGGAAATTCACCCCTCCACTTT
CASSRDEGNSPLHF
>NA|TRBJ2-5|TRBV10-3|many
TGTGCCATAGGACGGACCGAAGAGACCCAGTACTTC
CAIGRTEETQYF
>NA|TRBJ2-7|TRBV9|many
TGTGCCAGCAGCGCAGGTGCAGCGGAAGAGCGGCAGTACTTC
CASSAGAAEERQYF
>TRBD1|TRBJ1-1|TRBV6-5|many
TGTGCCAGCAGTTACCCCGGACAGGCTTCTATGAACACTGAAGCTTTCTTT
CASSYPGQASMNTEAFF
>NA|TRBJ2-7|TRBV7-2|many
TGTGCCAGCAGCCACCCAAGGGGCATATACTCCGAGCAGTACTTC
CASSHPRGIYSEQYF
>NA|TRBJ1-5|TRBV6-2/TRBV6-3|many
TGTGCCAGCAGCATTTACCCACCCCAGGGAAGCGGCAATCAGCCCCAGCATTTT
CASSIYPPQGSGNQPQHF
>NA|TRBJ2-7|TRBV4-1|many
TGCGCCAGCAGCCCCTCAGAACCCCGTGGGGCCTACGAGCAGTACTTC
CASSPSEPRGAYEQYF
>NA|TRBJ2-2|TRBV30|many
TGTGCCTGGAGGCGGGCAGGGACAAACACCGGGGAGCTGTTTTTT
CAWRRAGTNTGELFF
>TRBD2|TRBJ2-2|TRBV5-4|NA
TGTGCCAGCAGCTTGGCTAGCGGGGGGGCCACCGGGGAGCTGTTTTTT
CASSLASGGATGELFF
>NA|TRBJ1-1|TRBV7-9|many
TGTGCCAGCAGCTTAGGGGCCGTCGAAGCTTTCTTT
CASSLGAVEAFF
>NA|TRBJ1-1|TRBV12-5|many
TGTGCTAGTTCGGACCTACTATACACTGAAGCTTTCTTT
CASSDLLYTEAFF
>NA|TRBJ1-3|TRBV4-3|many
TGCGCCAGCAGCCAAGACAGGGGTAACACCATATATTTT
CASSQDRGNTIYF
>NA|TRBJ1-1|TRBV20-1|NA
TGCAGTGCTAGAGAGGCAGGGGTAGACACTGAAGCTTTCTTT
CSAREAGVDTEAFF
>TRBD1|TRBJ1-3|TRBV15|many
TGTGCCACCAGCAGAGATGGACAGGTAGCTGGAAACACCATATATTTT
CATSRDGQVAGNTIYF
>NA|TRBJ1-1|TRBV19|many
TGTGCCAGTAGAGACCGGACCTTGAACACTGAAGCTTTCTTT
CASRDRTLNTEAFF